The T cell receptor (beta chain) described here comes from a study of cytomegalovirus exposure and HLA in healthy donors. Study observations and caveats: A few CMV-associated chains were confirmed in vitro to be specific for CMV antigens. Researchers reported in a later analysis that a missense DCLRE1C variant was tied to TCR beta V- and J-gene trimming. Several of the most significant clusters appeared linked to common viral pathogens, based on a later analysis.

Turning to this clone: Its antigen is unidentified.

In the PCR, 60 Vbeta and 13 Jbeta primers were used. Authors' analysis steps: Approximately 11 million of the roughly 77 million unique TCR beta chains counted in a later analysis were shared. TCRdb's copy holds only in-frame clones and misses some; the assay was immunoSEQ multiplex PCR. The DNA gave D and trimming, while V, J and clone size come from that table. The repertoire holds under 150,000 clones, with 78% as singletons. Sequencing used PBMCs. The TCR originated in a woman aged 40-49 years in good health and CMV-seronegative.

The CDR3 protein is CASSYLGSDGPQHF. The CDR3 nucleotides read TGTGCCAGCAGTTACTTAGGCAGCGACGGGCCCCAGCATTTT. The chain recombines TRBV6-6 with TRBJ1-5; no reliable D call. Trimming took off 1 base at V and 9 bases at J, with 13 bases between the two ends. This CDR3 is 14 amino acids long. Germline V gives CDR1 MNHNY, CDR2 SVGAGI (reference sequence).